Listed here are 10 T cell receptor beta chains from one sample, sequenced in a study of blood T cell repertoires in COVID-19. Produced via immunoSEQ multiplex PCR; TCRdb's table is partial and in-frame only. The profile shows about 280,000 clones, roughly 89% of them singletons. The specimen sequenced was PBMCs or T cells enriched from blood (not recorded which). Every receptor here comes from a woman aged 40 to 50 who had recovered from COVID-19.

The V gene is TRBV19, the J gene TRBJ2-1, with 8 bases aligning to TRBD2. Trimming removed 6 bases from V and 3 bases from J; junction bases left unmatched: 4. Germline V gene lookup returns CDR1 LNHDA and CDR2 SQIVND (reference sequence). The CDR3 sequence is 14 residues long. DNA for the CDR3: TGTGCCAGTAGCGTTAGCGGGGACTACAATGAGCAGTTCTTC. The encoded protein is CASSVSGDYNEQFF.

A remark on this clone: Other nucleotide sequences in the sample specify the same CDR3. The V gene is TRBV28, the J gene TRBJ2-1, with TRBD2 matching over 12 bases. The V and J ends lost 5 bases and 3 bases, in that order; junction bases with no gene match: 2. The germline gives CDR1 MDHEN, CDR2 SYDVKM. The CDR3 runs to 15 residues. CDR3 nucleotides: TGTGCCAGCAGTCTGGGACTAGCGGGCTACAATGAGCAGTTCTTC. This encodes CASSLGLAGYNEQFF.

J is TRBJ2-6 and V is TRBV11-1; D remains ambiguous. The V gene lost 4 bases and the J gene lost 2 bases, with 12 bases spanning the gap. The CDR3 has 16 amino acids. Germline lookup yields CDR1 SGHAT and CDR2 FQDESV (reference sequence). The CDR3 region has the DNA TGTGCCAGCAGCTCCGAGAAGGAGACTGGGGCCAACGTCCTGACTTTC. Protein product: CASSSEKETGANVLTF. Combining the CDR3 with reference TRBV11-1 and TRBJ2-6 gives the whole variable domain EAEVAQSPRYKITEKSQAVAFWCDPISGHATLYWYRQILGQGPELLVQFQDESVVDDSQLPKDRFSAERLKGVDSTLKIQPAELGDSAMYLCASSSEKETGANVLTFGAGSRLTVL.

This sequence joins TRBV10-3 and TRBJ1-3; D remains unclear. The length of the CDR3 is 13 residues. Germline assignment: CDR1 ENHRY and CDR2 SYGVKD. Trimming shortened V by 3 bases and J by 0 bases, and 3 bases separated the two germline ends. The DNA of the CDR3 is TGTGCCATCAGTGATATCTCTGGAAACACCATATATTTT. Its protein is CAISDISGNTIYF.

The chain links TRBV21-1 to TRBJ1-1. TRBV21-1 constitutes a pseudogene. The CDR3 extends over 17 amino acids. The CDR3 region has the DNA TGTGCCAGCAGCAAAGTAGGGTGGCTCCTGAGCGGCACTGAAGCTTTCTTT. Encoded protein: CASSKVGWLLSGTEAFF.

The chain employs TRBV5-6 and TRBJ1-2, with TRBD1 identical over 8 bases. Germline CDR1 is SGHDT and CDR2 is YYEEEE. V shed 4 bases, J shed 13 bases, and the junction held 6 bases outside the gene matches. The CDR3 extends over 11 amino acids. For the CDR3, the DNA is TGTGCCAGCAGCCTGGACAGGGTGCGCACCTTC. As protein: CASSLDRVRTF.

V gene TRBV6-5 combines with J gene TRBJ2-3, with 9 bases aligning to TRBD2. V was pared by 5 bases and J by 5 bases, with 8 bases of the junction left unmatched. Germline V gene sequence: CDR1 MNHEY, CDR2 SVGAGI. The CDR3 length is 15 residues. CDR3 DNA sequence: TGTGCCAGCAGTCGTGGGGCGGGAGGGCAAGATACGCAGTATTTT. Translating it yields CASSRGAGGQDTQYF.

V is TRBV18 and J is TRBJ1-5; D is undetermined. CDR3 length: 14 residues. Trimming removed 4 bases from V and 0 bases from J, with 7 bases in between. Germline V gene lookup returns CDR1 KGHSH and CDR2 LQKENI. This CDR3 reads CASSRSGSNQPQHF. CDR3 DNA sequence: TGTGCCAGCTCACGGTCCGGTAGCAATCAGCCCCAGCATTTT. The complete variable domain, with remaining parts taken from reference TRBV18 and TRBJ1-5, reads NAGVMQNPRHLVRRRGQEARLRCSPMKGHSHVYWYRQLPEEGLKFMVYLQKENIIDESGMPKERFSAEFPKEGPSILRIQQVVRGDSAAYFCASSRSGSNQPQHFGDGTRLSIL.

The chain combines TRBV25-1 with TRBJ1-6, with D hard to call. Per germline, CDR1 MGHDK and CDR2 SYGVNS. The germline V and J ends were trimmed by 5 bases and 6 bases, with 14 bases remaining between them. CDR3 length: 15 amino acids. Here the CDR3 reads CASSTRRLPNSPLHF. The CDR3 DNA follows: TGTGCCAGCAGTACTCGTCGACTCCCTAATTCACCCCTCCACTTT.

A single count supports this clone. The chain combines TRBV9 with TRBJ2-2; 8 bases are a match to TRBD2. The CDR3 runs 15 residues. Losses at the gene ends were 8 bases for V and 6 bases for J; bases not matched to a gene: 12. Germline CDR1 reads SGDLS; CDR2 reads YYNGEE. The CDR3 sequence: CARVPIAGLPGELFF. CDR3 nucleotides: TGTGCCAGAGTCCCCATAGCGGGGTTGCCCGGGGAGCTGTTTTTT.